Presented here are 27 T cell receptor beta chains from one specimen sequenced in a study of CD8 T cells in ankylosing spondylitis. TCRdb reanalysed the 5' RACE reads using MiXCR and keeps one entry per CDR3 protein. This table holds hundreds of thousands of distinct CDR3 sequences, roughly 32% found once. The sample taken for sequencing was blood, either unsorted or a sorted T cell fraction (not recorded which). The receptors shown here come from a male donor with ankylosing spondylitis or in good health (not recorded which).

This clonotype was found a few times. The V and J genes are TRBV6-1 and TRBJ1-5; D is perhaps TRBD1 (5 bases). CDR3 size: 16 residues. The V end was cut by 2 bases, the J end by 3 bases, with 14 bases between. CDR1 and CDR2 (germline): MNHNS, SASEGT. As DNA, the CDR3 is TGTGCCAGCAGTGAATTGGGGCCAGGAGCCAATCAGCCCCAGCATTTT. This sequence encodes CASSELGPGANQPQHF.

This clonotype has a single count. V usage is TRBV28 and J usage is TRBJ2-7; 8 nucleotides line up with TRBD1. This CDR3 region has 14 residues. Germline V gene lookup returns CDR1 MDHEN and CDR2 SYDVKM. V was clipped by 8 bases and J by 0 bases; unmatched bases: 6. The CDR3 nucleotides are TGTGCCAGCGGACAGGGATTGTACTCCTACGAGCAGTACTTC. Translating gives CASGQGLYSYEQYF.

V usage is TRBV5-1 and J usage is TRBJ1-3; 10 positions agree with TRBD1. Germline V lookup: CDR1 SGHRS, CDR2 YFSETQ. This CDR3 has 13 residues. After removal of 7 bases from V and 7 bases from J, the junction contained 5 bases not matched to a gene. The CDR3 DNA reads as TGCGCCAGCCGCACGGGACAGGGGAACACCATATATTTT. Encoded protein: CASRTGQGNTIYF.

The V and J genes are TRBV10-3 and TRBJ2-3; 7 nucleotides match TRBD2. The trim removed 8 bases at V and 2 bases at J, leaving 4 bases unmatched. The germline V gene encodes CDR1 ENHRY and CDR2 SYGVKD. This CDR3 has 13 amino acids. The CDR3, as DNA: TGTGCCATCGGGGGGGACCCCACAGATACGCAGTATTTT. As protein: CAIGGDPTDTQYF.

In its sample, this clonotype was seen many times. The chain has TRBV20-1 and TRBJ2-3; no reliable D call. Germline V gene lookup returns CDR1 DFQATT and CDR2 SNEGSKA (reference sequence). There are 13 residues in the CDR3. V gave up 6 bases and J gave up 0 bases, with 10 bases separating them. The chain's CDR3 is CSASQVSTDTQYF. The CDR3 bases are TGCAGTGCCTCTCAGGTCAGCACAGATACGCAGTATTTT.

The genes are TRBV10-3 and TRBJ1-5, with D possibly matching TRBD1 (5 bases). Germline CDR1 and CDR2: ENHRY and SYGVKD. The CDR3 is 14 amino acids. Trimming cost V 9 bases and J 0 bases, with 12 bases left between them. CDR3 residues: CAIMGQNSNQPQHF. DNA of the CDR3: TGTGCCATAATGGGGCAAAATAGCAATCAGCCCCAGCATTTT.

The chain joins TRBV12-3 or TRBV12-4 to TRBJ2-7, with 7 bases that match TRBD1. V lost 6 bases and J lost 2; bases outside the gene matches: 4. This CDR3 has 13 amino acids. CDR3 amino acids: CASSYGTAYEQYF. The CDR3 nucleotides are TGTGCCAGCAGCTATGGGACAGCCTACGAGCAGTACTTC.

In this sample, this clonotype turned up a few times. This chain joins TRBV20-1 and TRBJ2-7; 10 positions agree with TRBD1. The CDR3 runs to 15 residues. The ends lost 2 bases at V and 2 bases at J; junction bases unmatched: 6. Germline V lookup: CDR1 DFQATT, CDR2 SNEGSKA (reference sequence). CDR3: CSARKGQGRPYEQYF. The CDR3 DNA is TGCAGTGCTAGAAAGGGACAGGGGCGTCCCTACGAGCAGTACTTC.

The gene calls are TRBV12-3 or TRBV12-4 and TRBJ1-1; D unclear. CDR3 length equals 11 residues. Between the trimmed V and J ends, which lost 4 bases and 5 bases, there was a span of 5 bases. The CDR3 DNA reads as TGTGCCAGCAGTTCTGGAACTGAAGCTTTCTTT. It specifies CASSSGTEAFF.

The V call is TRBV20-1, the J call TRBJ2-3, with 12 bases fitting TRBD2. After removal of 3 bases from V and 4 bases from J, the junction contained 8 bases not matched to a gene. This CDR3 is 16 amino acids long. The V gene's germline CDR1 is DFQATT and CDR2 SNEGSKA (reference sequence). The CDR3 spells CSASPASGGASDTQYF. The CDR3 bases are TGCAGTGCTAGTCCCGCTAGCGGGGGGGCCTCAGATACGCAGTATTTT.

The CDR3 DNA is TGTGCCAGCAGCTGGGCCGGAGGGGCGGGCTACGAGCAGTACTTC. Amino acid sequence: CASSWAGGAGYEQYF. This chain connects TRBV5-5 to TRBJ2-7; a weak D match, TRBD2 (6 bases). Germline V gene sequence: CDR1 SGHKS, CDR2 YYEKEE (reference sequence). The CDR3 loop spans 15 amino acids. Trimming shortened V by 3 bases and J by 3 bases, and 16 bases separated the two germline ends.

Only a few counts were recorded for this clonotype. J is TRBJ1-3 and V is TRBV5-5; D remains unclear. The CDR3 contains 13 residues. The V end was cut by 0 bases, the J end by 4 bases, with 5 bases between. The germline CDR1 and CDR2 sequences are SGHKS and YYEKEE (reference sequence). CDR3 DNA: TGTGCCAGCAGCTTGGGTCCAGGAAACACCATATATTTT. Its translation: CASSLGPGNTIYF.

The rearrangement links TRBV27 to TRBJ2-3; D not certain. Germline CDR1 reads MNHEY; CDR2 reads SMNVEV (reference sequence). The V and J ends lost 5 bases and 3 bases respectively, with 21 bases between them. The CDR3 totals 17 residues. DNA for the CDR3: TGTGCCAGCAGTCGCACAACCCCTGGGTTATTTACAGATACGCAGTATTTT. Translation gives CASSRTTPGLFTDTQYF.

The chain uses TRBV28 and TRBJ2-7; a weak D match, TRBD1 (5 bases). The V end lost 6 bases, the J end lost 0 bases, and 15 bases lay between the germline ends. The CDR3 extends over 15 amino acids. Per germline, CDR1 MDHEN and CDR2 SYDVKM. The CDR3 nucleotides read TGTGCCAGCAGCGATGACAGTGACGCCTCCTACGAGCAGTACTTC. Translated: CASSDDSDASYEQYF.

V usage is TRBV20-1 and J usage is TRBJ2-7; TRBD1 aligns across 9 bases. CDR1 and CDR2 (germline): DFQATT, SNEGSKA (reference sequence). J lost 5 bases, V lost 6 bases, and 11 bases had no gene match. This CDR3 is 14 amino acids long. CDR3 sequence: CSAPTGGFRDEQYF. The CDR3 DNA reads TGCAGTGCCCCGACAGGGGGGTTTCGGGACGAGCAGTACTTC.

This clonotype was detected only a few times. This sequence joins TRBV6-4 and TRBJ2-3; D may be TRBD1 (5 bases). The V gene's germline CDR1 is MRHNA and CDR2 SNTAGT. This CDR3 comprises 15 residues. Trimming pared 5 bases from V and 3 bases from J, leaving 15 bases between. In nucleotides, the CDR3 is TGTGCCAGCAGTTTGGGCGCGTCAGGGACAGATACGCAGTATTTT. Amino acids: CASSLGASGTDTQYF.

This clonotype was detected a few times. This chain joins TRBV10-3 and TRBJ1-1; 8 bases agree with TRBD1. Germline V CDR1 and CDR2: ENHRY, SYGVKD. The V gene end was trimmed by 10 bases and the J gene end by 1 base; junction bases not matched to a gene: 2. The CDR3 has 12 residues. The CDR3 here is CASTGGNTEAFF. The CDR3 DNA reads as TGTGCCAGTACAGGGGGGAACACTGAAGCTTTCTTT.

This rearrangement joins TRBV28 to TRBJ1-2; tentative D call: TRBD1 (5 bases). Germline V CDR1 and CDR2: MDHEN, SYDVKM. The V and J ends lost 6 bases and 5 bases respectively, with 19 bases between them. The CDR3 covers 15 residues. The CDR3 sequence is CASRTPGAAAYGYTF. The CDR3 nucleotides read TGTGCCAGCAGGACGCCCGGGGCAGCAGCATATGGCTACACCTTC.

The chain employs TRBV15 and TRBJ2-1; 9 positions agree with TRBD1. Trimming took 7 bases from V and 4 from J; bases not matched to a gene: 11. The CDR3 extends over 16 amino acids. CDR1 is LNHNV and CDR2 is YYDKDF in the germline V gene (reference sequence). For the CDR3, the DNA is TGTGCCACCAATTCTCGGGGGACAGGGAATTACAATGAGCAGTTCTTC. Translating it yields CATNSRGTGNYNEQFF.

The chain carries TRBV5-5 and TRBJ1-2; 7 positions match TRBD1. After removal of 2 bases from V and 0 bases from J, the junction contained 4 bases not matched to a gene. Germline V gene lookup returns CDR1 SGHKS and CDR2 YYEKEE (reference sequence). The CDR3 is made up of 15 amino acids. CDR3 loop: CASSLKGATNYGYTF. The CDR3, as DNA: TGTGCCAGCAGCTTAAAGGGGGCGACTAACTATGGCTACACCTTC.

This clonotype was found a few times. The chain joins TRBV29-1 to TRBJ1-1; D ambiguous. The CDR3 spans 11 residues. Looked up from germline, CDR1 is SQVTM and CDR2 is ANQGSEA. V was pared by 6 bases and J by 5 bases, with 10 bases between. In DNA, the CDR3 is TGCAGCGTGAGGGAAAGAACTGAAGCTTTCTTT. The encoded protein is CSVRERTEAFF. The variable domain in full, with the rest retrieved from reference TRBV29-1 and TRBJ1-1, is SAVISQKPSRDICQRGTSLTIQCQVDSQVTMMFWYRQQPGQSLTLIATANQGSEATYESGFVIDKFPISRPNLTFSTLTVSNMSPEDSSIYLCSVRERTEAFFGQGTRLTVV.

The chain joins TRBV2 to TRBJ2-3; 8 bases fit TRBD2. Germline CDR1 is SNHLY and CDR2 is FYNNEI. J gave up 1 base and V 7 bases, and 4 bases lay outside the gene matches. The CDR3 spans 14 residues. The CDR3 DNA sequence: TGTGCCAGCAACGGGGGGGCCGGCACAGATACGCAGTATTTT. Translated: CASNGGAGTDTQYF.

The chain couples TRBV11-3 to TRBJ2-1; 7 bases align to TRBD2. Germline V gene data show CDR1 as SGHNT and CDR2 as YENEEA. Trimming cost V 1 base and J 0 bases; bases outside gene matches: 3. The CDR3 loop spans 16 amino acids. The CDR3 DNA is TGTGCCAGCAGCTTAGCGGTAGCGGGCTCCTACAATGAGCAGTTCTTC. Translated: CASSLAVAGSYNEQFF.

This clonotype was picked up many times. The V call is TRBV20-1, the J call TRBJ2-1; 7 nucleotides line up with TRBD1. J gave up 7 bases and V 0 bases, and 3 bases lay outside the gene matches. Germline assignment: CDR1 DFQATT and CDR2 SNEGSKA (reference sequence). The CDR3 has 13 residues. The CDR3: CSARDLQGNEQFF. The CDR3 region has the DNA TGCAGTGCTAGAGATCTACAGGGGAATGAGCAGTTCTTC.

This clonotype has at least ten counts. This chain uses TRBV20-1 with TRBJ1-6; D gene ambiguous. V was trimmed by 3 bases and J by 12 bases, leaving 12 bases between them. CDR1 is DFQATT, CDR2 SNEGSKA, per germline (reference sequence). The CDR3 covers 12 residues. The CDR3 region has the DNA TGCAGTGCTAGCGAGGCGTGGGGACCCCTCCACTTT. Protein: CSASEAWGPLHF.

This clonotype appeared a few times. The chain links TRBV15 to TRBJ2-1; TRBD2 might be the D (7 bases). Germline CDR1 is LNHNV and CDR2 is YYDKDF (reference sequence). This CDR3 comprises 16 residues. V was cut by 3 bases and J by 7 bases, with 19 bases left in between. CDR3 in amino acids: CATSSLLAGAGNEQFF. In DNA, the CDR3 is TGTGCCACCAGCAGCTTACTGGCGGGGGCGGGGAATGAGCAGTTCTTC.

The table lists this clonotype with a few counts. The V and J genes are TRBV20-1 and TRBJ2-7, with D perhaps matching TRBD2 (5 bases). This CDR3 has 12 amino acids. Germline CDR1 DFQATT, CDR2 SNEGSKA (reference sequence). Trimming stripped 0 bases from V and 5 bases from J, with 8 bases between. In nucleotides, the CDR3 is TGCAGTGCTAGAGATCCGAGGGACGAGCAGTACTTC. Its protein product is CSARDPRDEQYF.